This T cell receptor beta chain stems from a study of OX40 agonist ivuxolimab in advanced cancers. Study conclusions and caveats: CD4+ T cells averaged fewer expanded clones than CD8+ T cells. Circulating CD4+ and CD8+ T cells showed clonal expansion by week 6 at 0.1 to 3.0 mg/kg.

If patients had autoimmune disease history or systemic immunosuppression, they were excluded. Blood specimens came from baseline, cycle 4 day 1, and cycle 7 day 1. Here immunoSEQ multiplex PCR was the method, and the copy in TCRdb shows in-frame clones only, minus some. The table includes around 100,000 clones, 75% to 95% detected once. Trimming at V came to 2 bases and at J to 3 bases, leaving 2 bases not matched to a gene. The CDR3 spans 15 residues. The V gene's germline CDR1 is SGHNT and CDR2 YYREEE (reference sequence). On this clone itself: Its antigen is not identified.

The sample in question was CD4+ or CD8+ T cells sorted from blood, obtained in a trial of the OX40 agonist ivuxolimab. The V and J genes are TRBV5-4 and TRBJ2-1, with TRBD1 matching over 10 bases. This TCR was sampled from an adult with an advanced solid tumor such as melanoma, head and neck, liver or kidney cancer. CDR3 sequence (DNA): TGTGCCAGCAGCTTAGGACAGGGGGACTACAATGAGCAGTTCTTC. Amino acid sequence: CASSLGQGDYNEQFF. Variable domain in full (rest from reference TRBV5-4 and TRBJ2-1): ETGVTQSPTHLIKTRGQQVTLRCSSQSGHNTVSWYQQALGQGPQFIFQYYREEENGRGNFPPRFSGLQFPNYSSELNVNALELDDSALYLCASSLGQGDYNEQFFGPGTRLTVL.